The source of this T cell receptor (beta chain) is a study of T cells in Graves' hyperthyroidism and ophthalmopathy (dated by TCRdb to the late 2010s). Background on the whole study: Peripheral blood was collected at initial diagnosis, before any treatment. After blood sampling, hyperthyroidism patients were treated with methimazole at a starting dose of 30 mg daily, and ophthalmopathy patients were treated with high-dose intravenous methylprednisolone. In addition, the study compared T-cell repertoires in thyroid tissue and in blood from roughly 6 Graves' hyperthyroidism patients. Whether ophthalmopathy could be predicted prospectively was tested in an independent validation cohort made up of 18 hyperthyroidism patients plus 17 patients who later progressed to ophthalmopathy. A discovery cohort of roughly 100 patients, approximately 45 with Graves' ophthalmopathy and about 60 with stable Graves' hyperthyroidism, was used to find distinguishing TCR V-J signatures. The 100 discovery patients were divided at random into training and test sets in a 7:3 ratio. TCR Vbeta CDR3 sequencing of fewer than 150 peripheral blood samples (approximately 44 ophthalmopathy, 75 to 80 hyperthyroidism and approximately 17 progressor patients) is reported in the paper.

Here is what the overall study found, with its caveats: Most expanded thyroid clonotypes (frequency above 0.001) were also detected in blood, a finding suggesting that blood repertoires may reflect thyroid immune responses. In validation, progression to ophthalmopathy was predicted by the model with more than 65% sensitivity and under 85% specificity, a median of approximately 6.5 months before onset. Sample size was not statistically predetermined, and investigators were not blinded to group allocation. A model built on a 13 V-J signature distinguished ophthalmopathy from stable hyperthyroidism, reaching about 88% sensitivity and approximately 81% specificity in cross-validation and 80%/75% in testing.

The TCR beta CDR3 regions were amplified from the RNA transcripts. The TCR CDR3 was subjected to a first round of RT-PCR using the HTBI primer set and the Qiagen OneStep RT-PCR kit. A second multiplex PCR round built the libraries, followed by size selection and purification. Sequencing of the libraries was done on an Illumina HiSeq2000 using paired-end 100 bp reads. The authors' analysis ran thus. SOAPnuke was used to process the raw data, throwing out any read that contained adapters or uncalled bases, had a mean Phred below 15, or lacked an exact constant-primer or identifier match. High-quality paired reads were merged with COPE v1.2.5, and unique nucleotide sequences were defined as clonotypes. MiTCR v1.1 was used to align the clonotypes against IMGT TRBV, TRBD and TRBJ reference segments. The analysis was restricted to V-J combinations with a frequency above 0.0001, which together covered about 99% of the repertoires. A TCS score was defined as the ratio of F50 (clonal expansion) to E x V (chaos), with BLOSUM62-based TCRdist applied between CDR3 peptides within each V-J. Welch's t-statistics and random forest reduced around 510 V-J features to fewer than 15, which were used in a naive Bayes classifier (R e1071). In TCRdb, the public reads were trimmed at Q25 with fastp and aligned with MiXCR, with productive beta chains retained. Here each entry gathers all rows of one CDR3 protein and keeps the most common genes and DNA. The V and J calls here are based on TCRdb, not the publication. Within this sample are roughly 180,000 distinct CDR3 sequences, with about 9% of them counted one time only. Over 20% of the sample belongs to the ten largest clones.

Hyperthyroidism patients were newly diagnosed, had a disease duration of under 2 months, and were aged 18 to 65 years. Patients with uncontrolled infections, other autoimmune diseases, pregnancy or lactation were excluded. Diagnoses were established on the basis of clinical symptoms, serum thyroxine and TRAb, thyroid ultrasound, and orbital computed tomography. For progressor patients, blood was drawn at the first diagnosis of hyperthyroidism, before any ophthalmopathy symptoms had appeared. PBMCs were separated from approximately 10 ml of fresh peripheral blood using Ficoll-Paque density gradient centrifugation. Progressor patients were initially diagnosed with Graves' hyperthyroidism and developed ophthalmopathy during follow-up. Total RNA was extracted with Trizol reagent, and quality was checked on an Agilent 2100 Bioanalyzer. This clonotype was counted ten times or more. Its target antigen remains unknown. No base quality information exists; no much larger clone differs at one position.

The TCR was taken from a woman aged 18-35 years with Graves' hyperthyroidism that later progressed to Graves' ophthalmopathy. The material sequenced was blood.

The nucleotides read TGCAGCGTTAGTACCGAACACCCAGATACGCAGTATTTT. Its protein product is CSVSTEHPDTQYF. The V and J segments used are TRBV29-1 and TRBJ2-3; the D segment cannot be called with confidence. CDR1 and CDR2 are read off the germline V gene as SQVTM and ANQGSEA. Inclusive of the bounding cysteine and phenylalanine, the CDR3 is 13 residues long. Kept here is only the CDR3 DNA, which spans 39 bases and is read in frame from base 1. V gives up 5 bases and J gives up 4 bases, and the segment between their germline ends measures 13 bases.